This T cell receptor beta chain was recorded in a study of blood T cell repertoires in COVID-19. The overall study: Samples representing acute and convalescent COVID-19 were sourced from the United States, Italy and Spain. PBMCs, B-cell-depleted T cells, or T cells provided the cDNA or gDNA that made up the material.

Seattle patients were enrolled while actively infected and followed longitudinally. Original data processing: Amplification of reference gene primers provided the estimated nucleated cell counts. Sequencing used immunoSEQ multiplex PCR; TCRdb keeps in-frame clones, though not all of them. D and trimming come from the DNA, and the V and J calls and clone size come from that table. The table records 300,000 to 400,000 clones, approximately 90% of them present only once. The CDR3 sequence is 15 residues long. Germline V lookup: CDR1 PRHDT, CDR2 FYEKMQ (reference sequence). The V end lost 5 bases, the J end lost 3 bases, and 13 bases lay between the germline ends.

The source is a young man with COVID-19, enrolled during active disease. Sequencing input: peripheral blood. The chain is built from TRBV13 and TRBJ1-4; D perhaps matches TRBD1 (5 bases). CDR3 region: CASSRSGSSNEKLFF. The CDR3 DNA reads as TGTGCCAGCAGCCGCTCAGGGTCTTCTAATGAAAAACTGTTTTTT. The whole variable domain, remainder taken from reference TRBV13 and TRBJ1-4, is AAGVIQSPRHLIKEKRETATLKCYPIPRHDTVYWYQQGPGQDPQFLISFYEKMQSDKGSIPDRFSAQQFSDYHSELNMSSLELGDSALYFCASSRSGSSNEKLFFGSGTQLSVL.